This T cell receptor beta chain was recovered during a study of blood T cells in healthy people across ages. Study overall: With template switching, about one barcoded beta molecule was captured per two T cells.

Study-level points and caveats: Because donor CMV status was unknown, expanded clonotype changes were possibly confounded.

A sample-barcoded 5' primer and a J-beta primer mix were used in a second PCR of about 7 to 12 cycles. Every cDNA molecule carried a tag from a template-switch adaptor bearing 12 random nucleotides. TCRdb ran MiXCR on the 5' RACE reads and lists one entry per CDR3 protein. The sample carries around 790,000 distinct CDR3 sequences, approximately 44% recorded once. Samples each yielded at least 6 micrograms of total RNA. CDR1 and CDR2 from the germline V gene are MNHEY and SVGEGT. Trimming shortened V by 6 bases and J by 5 bases, and 13 bases separated the two germline ends. There are 13 residues in the CDR3. Note on this clonotype: The target antigen is unknown.

V gene TRBV6-2 or TRBV6-3 combines with J gene TRBJ2-5; possibly TRBD1 or TRBD2 for D (5 bases each). The sequence derives from a man in his 60s in good health. The sequenced material came from blood. The CDR3 loop reads CASSCLGTETQYF. The CDR3, as DNA: TGTGCCAGCAGCTGTTTGGGGACGGAGACCCAGTACTTC.